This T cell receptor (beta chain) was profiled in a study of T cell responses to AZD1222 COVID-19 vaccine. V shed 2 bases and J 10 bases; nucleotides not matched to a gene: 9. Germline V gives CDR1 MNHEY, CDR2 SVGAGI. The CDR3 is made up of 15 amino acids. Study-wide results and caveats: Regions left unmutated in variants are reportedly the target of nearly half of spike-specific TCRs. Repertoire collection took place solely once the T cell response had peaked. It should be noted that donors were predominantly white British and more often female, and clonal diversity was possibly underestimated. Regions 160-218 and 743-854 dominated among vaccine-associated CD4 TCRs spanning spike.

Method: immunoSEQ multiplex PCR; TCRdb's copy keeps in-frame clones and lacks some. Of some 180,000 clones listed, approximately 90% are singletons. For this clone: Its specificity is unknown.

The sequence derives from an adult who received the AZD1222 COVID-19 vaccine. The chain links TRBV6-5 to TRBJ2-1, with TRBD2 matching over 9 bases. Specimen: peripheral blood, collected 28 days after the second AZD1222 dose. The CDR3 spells CASSYRSSGTREQFF. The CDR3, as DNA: TGTGCCAGCAGTTACCGGTCTAGCGGGACGAGGGAGCAGTTCTTC.